These 13 T cell receptor beta chains were all obtained from the same sample, sequenced in a study of blood T cell repertoires in COVID-19. Data came from immunoSEQ multiplex PCR; TCRdb stores just in-frame clones and leaves some out. Found here are 190,000 or so clones, about three quarters of them singletons; the top ten hold around 2.8%. Sequenced: peripheral blood. All receptors come from a woman aged 80 or over with active or convalescent COVID-19.

The chain has TRBV6-1 and TRBJ1-2, with 7 bases matching TRBD1. The germline gives CDR1 MNHNS, CDR2 SASEGT. Trimming took 2 bases from V and 2 from J; bases not matched to a gene: 8. This CDR3 comprises 16 residues. DNA for the CDR3: TGTGCCAGCAGTGAAAATTGGACAGGCTACAACTATGGCTACACCTTC. It is translated as CASSENWTGYNYGYTF.

The chain combines TRBV28 with TRBJ1-5, with a possible D match to TRBD1 (5 bases). Germline loops: CDR1 MDHEN, CDR2 SYDVKM. The germline V and J ends were trimmed by 10 bases and 6 bases, with 22 bases remaining between them. This CDR3 comprises 15 residues. In DNA, the CDR3 is TGTGCCACGCACCTCCCGGGGGGAAGGGGTCAGCCCCAGCATTTT. Amino acids: CATHLPGGRGQPQHF.

This chain connects TRBV15 to TRBJ2-7, with D maybe TRBD1 (5 bases). This CDR3 has 14 amino acids. Germline V CDR1 and CDR2: LNHNV, YYDKDF (reference sequence). V lost 1 base, J lost 4 bases, and 11 bases lay in between. The CDR3 sequence: CATSRGGRAYEQYF. DNA for the CDR3: TGTGCCACCAGCAGAGGGGGCAGGGCTTACGAGCAGTACTTC.

In its sample, this clone was seen once. The V and J genes are TRBV10-2 and TRBJ1-6, with a weak D call TRBD1 (6 bases). CDR3 size: 17 residues. Trimming took 4 bases from V and 2 from J, leaving 15 bases between them. Germline V gene lookup returns CDR1 WSHSY and CDR2 SAAADI. CDR3 in amino acids: CASSAYIRTAYNSPLHF. The CDR3 nucleotides read TGCGCCAGCAGTGCATACATAAGGACAGCCTATAATTCACCCCTCCACTTT.

The chain is built from TRBV19 and TRBJ2-5; D unclear. This CDR3 contains 15 residues. CDR1 is LNHDA, CDR2 SQIVND, per germline (reference sequence). Trimming pared 6 bases from V and 2 bases from J, leaving 16 bases between. In nucleotides, the CDR3 is TGTGCCAGTAGGGGCTCGACATTCTCACAAGAGACCCAGTACTTC. Its translation is CASRGSTFSQETQYF.

The chain has TRBV19 and TRBJ2-3; 10 nucleotides align to TRBD2. V trimming: 6 bases; J trimming: 10 bases; junction bases outside the gene matches: 7. The CDR3 is 13 amino acids. Germline CDR1 LNHDA, CDR2 SQIVND (reference sequence). In nucleotides, the CDR3 is TGTGCCAGTAGGGTGGCTAGCGGGGGACCGCAGTATTTT. This gives the protein CASRVASGGPQYF.

V and J are TRBV10-3 and TRBJ1-1; 8 nucleotides agree with TRBD1. V lost 0 bases to trimming and J lost 10 bases; unmatched junction nucleotides: 16. The CDR3 contains 17 residues. Germline-derived CDR1 and CDR2 are ENHRY and SYGVKD. This chain's CDR3 is CAISESRTGLGFGVAFF. The CDR3 coding sequence is TGTGCCATCAGTGAGTCCCGGACAGGGTTAGGTTTTGGAGTAGCTTTCTTT.

This clone appeared a single time. The chain carries TRBV10-3 and TRBJ2-2; weak D call: TRBD1 (5 bases). Trimming took off 10 bases at V and 4 bases at J, with 16 bases between the two ends. Germline V gene lookup returns CDR1 ENHRY and CDR2 SYGVKD. This CDR3 comprises 14 residues. For the CDR3, the DNA is TGTGCCACCAACCAGGGTACGACCACCGGGGAGCTGTTTTTT. Translating it yields CATNQGTTTGELFF.

This rearrangement joins TRBV28 to TRBJ1-3; D might be TRBD1 (5 bases). Germline V gives CDR1 MDHEN, CDR2 SYDVKM. The CDR3 consists of 14 residues. V lost 5 bases and J lost 0, with 8 bases in between. CDR3 sequence reads: CASSTTASGNTIYF. CDR3 DNA: TGTGCCAGCAGTACGACAGCCTCTGGAAACACCATATATTTT.

V gene TRBV4-3 combines with J gene TRBJ1-2; TRBD1 aligns across 11 bases. V lost 1 base, J lost 4 bases, and 5 bases stayed unmatched. The germline CDR1 and CDR2 sequences are LGHNA and YSLEER. This CDR3 spans 16 amino acids. Here the CDR3 reads CASSQAAGTGGYGYTF. CDR3 DNA: TGCGCCAGCAGCCAAGCGGCAGGGACAGGGGGCTATGGCTACACCTTC.

The chain carries TRBV13 and TRBJ2-2; possible D gene TRBD1, 7 bases. CDR1 is PRHDT and CDR2 is FYEKMQ in the germline V gene (reference sequence). The CDR3 has 16 residues. Trimming took 5 bases from V and 1 from J, leaving 14 bases between them. The CDR3 is CASSPRGRQNTGELFF. The CDR3 nucleotides read TGTGCCAGCAGCCCCAGGGGGAGGCAGAACACCGGGGAGCTGTTTTTT.

This chain links TRBV5-1 with TRBJ2-7, with TRBD1 identical over 7 bases. CDR1 is SGHRS, CDR2 YFSETQ, per germline. The CDR3 length is 14 residues. The V and J ends lost 5 bases and 10 bases, in that order; junction bases with no gene match: 15. CDR3 in amino acids: CASSGQLGTENQYF. CDR3 sequence (DNA): TGCGCCAGCAGTGGCCAATTAGGGACAGAGAATCAGTACTTC.

Notes on this clone: At the DNA level, this CDR3 is encoded by other sequences in the same sample as well. The V call is TRBV19, the J call TRBJ1-5; the D gene is possibly TRBD1 (5 bases). This CDR3 contains 14 residues. The V end was cut by 1 base, the J end by 3 bases, with 7 bases between. Germline V gene data show CDR1 as LNHDA and CDR2 as SQIVND (reference sequence). For the CDR3, the DNA is TGTGCCAGTAGTATAGGACAGTTCAATCAGCCCCAGCATTTT. Translation gives CASSIGQFNQPQHF.